This passage covers 23 T cell receptor beta chains from one sample sequenced in a study of CD8 T cells in Susac syndrome. An amount of RNA that ranged from roughly 0.5 to 1 ug was reverse transcribed with random hexamers. Using its own MiXCR run on the immunoSEQ multiplex PCR reads, TCRdb lists one record per CDR3 protein. The table has some 180,000 distinct CDR3 sequences, approximately 95% seen once. Sequenced: CD4+ T cells from PBMCs. Source of these receptors: a human donor in good health.

This clonotype was picked up one time. V gene TRBV29-1 combines with J gene TRBJ2-1, with TRBD2 as a possible D gene (5 bases). Germline assignment: CDR1 SQVTM and CDR2 ANQGSEA. The V gene lost 7 bases and the J gene lost 12 bases, with 25 bases spanning the gap. This CDR3 has 14 residues. This CDR3 reads CSAYGLPAAEWQFF. The CDR3 coding sequence is TGCAGCGCCTATGGACTCCCAGCGGCGGAGTGGCAGTTCTTC.

This chain links TRBV7-2 with TRBJ2-5, with D perhaps assigned TRBD1 or TRBD2 (6 bases each). This CDR3 region has 14 residues. The ends were cut back, 2 bases at V and 2 bases at J, with 9 bases in the middle. Looked up from germline, CDR1 is SGHTA and CDR2 is FQGNSA. This CDR3 is CASSLTGRQETQYF. The CDR3 DNA follows: TGTGCCAGCAGCTTAACAGGGAGGCAAGAGACCCAGTACTTC.

V usage is TRBV20-1 and J usage is TRBJ2-5, with D perhaps TRBD1 (5 bases). CDR1 and CDR2 (germline): DFQATT, SNEGSKA (reference sequence). The CDR3 extends over 14 amino acids. V was shortened by 5 bases and J by 1 base, with 14 bases between the two germline ends. The CDR3 coding sequence is TGCAGTGCTCCAGGAACAGGAGTCCAAGAGACCCAGTACTTC. It is translated as CSAPGTGVQETQYF.

The chain has TRBV29-1 and TRBJ2-3, with D unclear. Germline CDR1 is SQVTM and CDR2 is ANQGSEA. Trimming stripped 6 bases from V and 4 bases from J, with 20 bases between. The CDR3 is 15 residues long. CDR3 DNA: TGCAGCGTCTCACCAGGTCTATATTGGGCAGATACGCAGTATTTT. Protein product: CSVSPGLYWADTQYF.

The CDR3 region has the DNA TGTGCCAGCAGCTTCCCGGGAGTAAGACGCGAGCAGTACTTC. Its translation: CASSFPGVRREQYF. The chain carries TRBV7-2 and TRBJ2-7; tentative D call: TRBD2 (6 bases). With 3 bases removed from V and 6 bases from J, the gap between germline ends came to 15 bases. This CDR3 spans 14 amino acids. CDR1 is SGHTA and CDR2 is FQGNSA in the germline V gene.

The chain has TRBV18 and TRBJ2-1, with 10 bases identical to TRBD2. Germline CDR1 KGHSH, CDR2 LQKENI. The CDR3 contains 17 residues. Trimming took 2 bases from V and 1 from J; bases not matched to a gene: 5. The CDR3 spells CASSPLPGLASYNEQFF. CDR3 coding DNA: TGTGCCAGCTCACCATTGCCGGGACTAGCGTCCTACAATGAGCAGTTCTTC.

J is TRBJ2-3 and V is TRBV15; TRBD1 matches 9 bases. The CDR3 is made up of 16 amino acids. V lost 6 bases, J lost 6 bases, and 13 bases stayed unmatched. In germline, CDR1 is LNHNV, CDR2 YYDKDF (reference sequence). The CDR3 sequence: CATSRIPGQGSDTQYF. The CDR3 DNA reads TGTGCCACCAGTAGAATTCCGGGACAGGGTTCCGATACGCAGTATTTT.

The gene calls are TRBV14 and TRBJ2-7, with unresolved D. The ends were cut back, 4 bases at V and 2 bases at J, with 9 bases in the middle. The CDR3 extends over 13 amino acids. Per germline, CDR1 SGHDN and CDR2 FVKESK. The CDR3 nucleotides are TGTGCCAGCAGCCCCAGTCCACCCTACGAGCAGTACTTC. Protein sequence: CASSPSPPYEQYF.

The chain uses TRBV4-2 and TRBJ2-5; the D gene is possibly TRBD1 (6 bases). The ends were cut back, 8 bases at V and 4 bases at J, with 20 bases in the middle. This CDR3 comprises 15 residues. Germline CDR1 LGHNA, CDR2 YNFKEQ. The CDR3 loop reads CASYVFKGERETQYF. CDR3 coding DNA: TGTGCCAGCTACGTCTTTAAGGGGGAGAGAGAGACCCAGTACTTC.

The chain recombines TRBV29-1 with TRBJ1-2; tentative D call: TRBD1 (6 bases). From germline, CDR1 is SQVTM and CDR2 ANQGSEA. The ends were cut back, 7 bases at V and 8 bases at J, with 14 bases in the middle. This CDR3 is 11 amino acids long. The chain's CDR3 is CSGSTGYGYTF. In DNA, the CDR3 is TGCAGCGGATCTACAGGGTACGGCTACACCTTC.

J is TRBJ2-1 and V is TRBV11-3; D remains unclear. V lost 2 bases and J lost 3, with 11 bases in between. In germline, CDR1 is SGHNT, CDR2 YENEEA. The CDR3 is 15 residues long. The CDR3 spells CASSLNQLNYNEQFF. In DNA, the CDR3 is TGTGCCAGCAGCTTAAACCAGCTAAACTACAATGAGCAGTTCTTC.

The chain joins TRBV7-3 to TRBJ2-3, with D hard to call. Deletions cut 1 base from V and 3 bases from J, with 8 bases between. CDR3 size: 14 residues. Germline V gives CDR1 SGHTA, CDR2 FQGTGA. In nucleotides, the CDR3 is TGTGCCAGCAGCTTAATTGCGGAGACAGATACGCAGTATTTT. As protein: CASSLIAETDTQYF. Using reference TRBV7-3 and TRBJ2-3 for the parts outside the CDR3, the full variable domain is GAGVSQTPSNKVTEKGKYVELRCDPISGHTALYWYRQSLGQGPEFLIYFQGTGAADDSGLPNDRFFAVRPEGSVSTLKIQRTERGDSAVYLCASSLIAETDTQYFGPGTRLTVL.

This chain links TRBV30 with TRBJ1-1, with 7 bases that match TRBD1. Per germline, CDR1 GTSNPN and CDR2 SVGIG (reference sequence). The length of the CDR3 is 13 residues. The V and J ends lost 1 base and 4 bases, in that order; junction bases with no gene match: 3. This CDR3 is CAWSGQGITEAFF. As DNA, the CDR3 is TGTGCCTGGAGTGGACAGGGAATCACTGAAGCTTTCTTT.

The rearrangement joins TRBV20-1 to TRBJ2-7; D could derive from TRBD1 or TRBD2 (6 bases each). V lost 5 bases, J lost 5 bases, and 13 bases lay in between. From germline, CDR1 is DFQATT and CDR2 SNEGSKA (reference sequence). This CDR3 is built from 12 residues. The CDR3 bases are TGCAGTGCTTTTAAAAGGGGGGACGAGCAGTACTTC. This sequence encodes CSAFKRGDEQYF.

V and J are TRBV9 and TRBJ2-2; 12 positions match TRBD2. CDR1 and CDR2 from the germline V gene are SGDLS and YYNGEE. The CDR3 runs to 15 residues. V shed 6 bases and J 5 bases; nucleotides not matched to a gene: 5. CDR3 amino acids: CASTGGLAGTGELFF. The DNA for the CDR3 is TGTGCCAGCACGGGTGGACTAGCGGGAACCGGGGAGCTGTTTTTT.

This clonotype has only a few counts. The chain has TRBV6-5 and TRBJ2-7; 9 nucleotides agree with TRBD1. The V gene's germline CDR1 is MNHEY and CDR2 SVGAGI. This CDR3 spans 14 amino acids. Trimming removed 4 bases from V and 3 bases from J; junction bases left unmatched: 4. The CDR3 DNA follows: TGTGCCAGCAGTTCCGGGACAGGGTTCTACGAGCAGTACTTC. This translates into CASSSGTGFYEQYF.

The rearrangement uses TRBV20-1 and TRBJ1-1; no definite D call. The CDR3 contains 14 residues. Germline CDR1 DFQATT, CDR2 SNEGSKA (reference sequence). The V and J ends lost 5 bases and 0 bases respectively, with 13 bases between them. CDR3 sequence (DNA): TGCAGTGCTTCTCCACCCCGTGTGAACACTGAAGCTTTCTTT. Translation: CSASPPRVNTEAFF.

V and J are TRBV7-2 and TRBJ1-5, with D perhaps TRBD1 (5 bases). The V and J ends lost 0 bases and 5 bases respectively, with 14 bases between them. Germline V gene sequence: CDR1 SGHTA, CDR2 FQGNSA. This CDR3 contains 16 residues. The CDR3 spells CASSLALGGVHQPQHF. The CDR3 DNA reads as TGTGCCAGCAGCTTAGCGTTGGGAGGGGTTCATCAGCCCCAGCATTTT. The full variable domain, its missing parts supplied by reference TRBV7-2 and TRBJ1-5, is GAGVSQSPSNKVTEKGKDVELRCDPISGHTALYWYRQSLGQGLEFLIYFQGNSAPDKSGLPSDRFSAERTGGSVSTLTIQRTQQEDSAVYLCASSLALGGVHQPQHFGDGTRLSIL.

The chain recombines TRBV29-1 with TRBJ1-1; D not resolved. Per germline, CDR1 SQVTM and CDR2 ANQGSEA. Trimming took 3 bases from V and 1 from J, leaving 6 bases between them. The CDR3 runs to 12 residues. The CDR3 sequence: CSVEPRNTEAFF. CDR3 DNA: TGCAGCGTTGAGCCCAGGAACACTGAAGCTTTCTTT.

J is TRBJ2-2 and V is TRBV5-1; 7 nucleotides match TRBD2. V trimming: 4 bases; J trimming: 2 bases; junction bases outside the gene matches: 5. CDR3 length: 15 residues. Germline V lookup: CDR1 SGHRS, CDR2 YFSETQ. CDR3 in amino acids: CASSPTSANTGELFF. DNA for the CDR3: TGCGCCAGCAGCCCCACTAGCGCCAACACCGGGGAGCTGTTTTTT.

This rearrangement joins TRBV20-1 to TRBJ2-1, with D possibly TRBD1 on 5 matching bases. Germline-derived CDR1 and CDR2 are DFQATT and SNEGSKA (reference sequence). With 1 base removed from V and 3 bases from J, the gap between germline ends came to 22 bases. The CDR3 sequence is 18 residues long. CDR3 DNA: TGCAGTGCTAGAGCGCAGGGCTCTCAGGTCCTCGTCTACAATGAGCAGTTCTTC. Protein: CSARAQGSQVLVYNEQFF.

This clonotype was detected a few times. The gene calls are TRBV25-1 and TRBJ2-5; either TRBD1 or TRBD2 may supply D (6 bases each). CDR3 length equals 12 residues. Trimming left V 7 bases short and J 4 bases short, with 10 bases between. CDR1 is MGHDK and CDR2 is SYGVNS in the germline V gene. The CDR3 DNA sequence: TGTGCCAGCACGGGGGCGGGAGAGACCCAGTACTTC. Its translation: CASTGAGETQYF.

The V and J genes are TRBV29-1 and TRBJ2-5; D may match TRBD1 or TRBD2 (7 bases each). Trimming left V 6 bases short and J 5 bases short, with 16 bases between. Germline-derived CDR1 and CDR2 are SQVTM and ANQGSEA. There are 13 residues in the CDR3. The CDR3 DNA reads TGCAGCGTCGCCGGGACAGCGGGGGAGACCCAGTACTTC. Residues: CSVAGTAGETQYF.